A single TCR beta chain is shown here with its context. Profiling relied on immunoSEQ multiplex PCR, and the TCRdb table lists in-frame clones only, not all of them. The sample lists 350,000 to 450,000 clones; more than 80% were seen once. This entry comes from a study of blood T cell repertoires in COVID-19. Study information: COVID-19 samples collected from the United States, Italy and Spain covered acute and convalescent phases. Sources were T cells, B-cell-depleted T cells, or PBMCs; the material itself was cDNA or gDNA.

Residents of approximately 25 US areas, aged about 18 to 95 years, made up the participants. Assignment of participants to cohorts was predicated upon participant-reported clinical history. Trimming removed 3 bases at V and 4 bases at J, with 15 bases between. The CDR3 contains 15 residues. Germline V gene sequence: CDR1 SGHRS, CDR2 YFSETQ. This receptor was obtained from a man between 25 and 39 years old who had recovered from COVID-19. The chain joins TRBV5-1 to TRBJ2-3; a possible D gene is TRBD1 (6 bases). The material sequenced was PBMCs or T cells enriched from blood (not recorded which). As DNA, the CDR3 is TGCGCCAGCAGCTCGTCAGGGGAACTGGCAGATACGCAGTATTTT. Translated, it gives CASSSSGELADTQYF. The full variable domain, with the rest looked up from reference TRBV5-1 and TRBJ2-3, is KAGVTQTPRYLIKTRGQQVTLSCSPISGHRSVSWYQQTPGQGLQFLFEYFSETQRNKGNFPGRFSGRQFSNSRSEMNVSTLELGDSALYLCASSSSGELADTQYFGPGTRLTVL.